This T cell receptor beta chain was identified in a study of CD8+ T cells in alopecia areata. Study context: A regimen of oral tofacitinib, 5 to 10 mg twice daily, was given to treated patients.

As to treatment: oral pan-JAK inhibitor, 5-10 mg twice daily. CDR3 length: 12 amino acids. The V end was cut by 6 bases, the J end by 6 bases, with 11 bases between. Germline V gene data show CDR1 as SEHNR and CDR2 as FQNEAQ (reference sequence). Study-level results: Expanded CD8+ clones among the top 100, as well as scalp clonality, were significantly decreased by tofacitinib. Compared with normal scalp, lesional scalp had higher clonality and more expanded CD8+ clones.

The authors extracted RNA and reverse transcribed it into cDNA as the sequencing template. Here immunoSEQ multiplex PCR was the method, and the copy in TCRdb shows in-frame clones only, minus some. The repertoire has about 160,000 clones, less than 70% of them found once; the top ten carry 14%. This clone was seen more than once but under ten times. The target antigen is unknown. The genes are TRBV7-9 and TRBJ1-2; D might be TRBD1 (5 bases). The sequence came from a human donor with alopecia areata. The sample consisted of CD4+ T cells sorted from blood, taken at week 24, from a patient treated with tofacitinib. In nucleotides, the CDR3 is TGTGCCAGCAGTCCGACAGATGATGGCTACACCTTC. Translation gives CASSPTDDGYTF.